This TCR beta chain was sequenced in a study of T-cell reconstitution after alpha-beta-depleted transplantation in children (dated by TCRdb to the mid-2010s). General notes on the study: The study quantitatively tracked T-cell immune reconstitution after TCRalphabeta/CD19-depleted allogeneic hematopoietic cell transplantation in children using TCR repertoire profiling.

Broader findings and caveats from the paper: In some patients, the high TCRbeta diversity seen at day 60 was put down to recipient T cells and intrathymic progenitors that had survived conditioning. The frequencies of hyperexpanded clones fell over the following months, and after one year, T-cell counts and TCRbeta diversity were mostly attributed to newly produced T cells. The apparently early recovery of alphabetaT-cell counts about two months after transplant reportedly depended on only several hundred rapidly expanded clones that came from non-depleted graft cells.

The library was generated by PCR. Sequenced on an Illumina HiSeq 2500. To normalize quantification of the TCRbeta repertoire, the TCR libraries were built with molecular barcoding that relied on unique molecular identifiers. The raw public reads went through TCRdb reprocessing: fastp at Q25, MiXCR clone calling, in-frame beta chains kept. Rows merge per CDR3 protein into single entries with the most common DNA and genes. Recorded for this sample are 100,000 to 150,000 distinct CDR3 sequences; roughly 23% of them occurred a single time. The biggest ten clones account for roughly a tenth of the sample. This specimen's treatment or condition label, per the study, means: allogeneic hematopoietic cell transplantation with graft depleted of TCRalphabeta T cells and CD19 B cells. The children who served as transplant recipients had been given grafts of TCRalphabeta/CD19-depleted allogeneic hematopoietic cells.

Per the germline V gene (reference sequence), DFQATT is the CDR1 and SNEGSKA is the CDR2. The junction shows trimming of 6 bases on V and 8 bases on J, and the gene matches do not reach 7 bases of it. Inclusive of the bounding cysteine and phenylalanine, the CDR3 is 12 residues long. Here the CDR3 DNA is all that survives: 36 bases in frame from base 1. A word on this clonotype: The antigen it binds to is not known. No base qualities exist here, and no much larger clone lies one base off it.

This TCR came from a male patient between 2 and 10 years old who had a stem cell transplant for chronic granulomatous disease, so the T cells may come from the graft donor. The V gene is TRBV20-1 and the J gene is TRBJ1-2, with 9 central nucleotides matching TRBD1. This sample comprised PBMCs, mostly from graft donor cells, obtained 180 days after TCRalphabeta/CD19-depleted stem cell transplant. The nucleotide sequence is TGCAGTGCAGAACAGGGGGCGCAAGGCTACACCTTC. Translated, this gives CSAEQGAQGYTF.